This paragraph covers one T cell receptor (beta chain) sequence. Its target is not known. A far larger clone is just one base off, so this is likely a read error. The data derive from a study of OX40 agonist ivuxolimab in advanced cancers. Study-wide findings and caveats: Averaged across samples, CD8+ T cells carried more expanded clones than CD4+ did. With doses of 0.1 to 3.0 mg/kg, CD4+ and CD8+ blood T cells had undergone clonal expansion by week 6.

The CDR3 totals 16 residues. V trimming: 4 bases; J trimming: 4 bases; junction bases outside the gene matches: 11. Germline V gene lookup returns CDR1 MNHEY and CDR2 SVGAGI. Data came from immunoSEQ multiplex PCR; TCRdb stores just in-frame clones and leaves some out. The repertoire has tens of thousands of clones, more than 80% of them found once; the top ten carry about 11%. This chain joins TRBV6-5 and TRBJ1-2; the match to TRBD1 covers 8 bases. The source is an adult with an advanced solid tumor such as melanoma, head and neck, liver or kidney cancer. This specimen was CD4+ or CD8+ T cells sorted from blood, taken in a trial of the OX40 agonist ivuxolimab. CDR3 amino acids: CASSCQTGTGTYGYTF. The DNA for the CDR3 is TGTGCCAGCAGTTGTCAAACCGGGACAGGCACCTATGGCTACACCTTC.